Listed below are T cell receptor beta chains from one sample, sequenced in a study of early T cells in non-severe SARS-CoV-2 infection. One entry per CDR3 protein results from TCRdb running MiXCR on the 5' RACE reads. This sample has approximately 89,000 distinct CDR3 sequences, with over 13% found just once. Sequencing input: whole blood. The source is an adult who was a healthcare worker with PCR-confirmed SARS-CoV-2 infection or an uninfected control (not recorded which). The CDR3 runs from the conserved cysteine through the conserved F or W. The D gene is left open where the match is weak. Some rows have no size entry. The others give once, few or many, or a class for an expanded clone.

v_call	d_call	j_call	clone_size	cdr3_nt	cdr3_aa
TRBV29-1	TRBD1	TRBJ1-4	NA	TGCAGCGTTGAAGAGAGGACAGGGGATGAAAAACTGTTTTTT	CSVEERTGDEKLFF
TRBV6-2/TRBV6-3	NA	TRBJ2-7	NA	TGTGCCAGCAGGCCCGCCGGAGGGGCCCCCTACGAGCAGTACTTC	CASRPAGGAPYEQYF
TRBV5-1	NA	TRBJ2-1	many	TGCGCCAGCAGCTGGGAGAGGACTGGGGCCAATGAGCAGTTCTTC	CASSWERTGANEQFF
TRBV12-3/TRBV12-4	NA	TRBJ1-1	many	TGTGCCAGCAGTTTCCGGCCAACTGAAGCTTTCTTT	CASSFRPTEAFF
TRBV11-2	TRBD1	TRBJ2-7	many	TGTGCCAGCAGCCGCGGACAGGGTGGGACCTACGAGCAGTACTTC	CASSRGQGGTYEQYF
TRBV5-1	NA	TRBJ1-4	few	TGCGCCAGCAGCTCTGGAAATAATGAAAAACTGTTTTTT	CASSSGNNEKLFF
TRBV18	TRBD2	TRBJ2-1	NA	TGTGCCAGCTCACCAGAACGGACTAGCGGGGTTTTTTGGAATGAGCAGTTCTTC	CASSPERTSGVFWNEQFF
TRBV27	TRBD2	TRBJ2-1	many	TGTGCCAGCTCCCTAGCGGAGGGAGGCAATGAGCAGTTCTTC	CASSLAEGGNEQFF
TRBV4-1	TRBD2	TRBJ2-4	many	TGCGCCAGCAGCCAAGATATCGCGGGAGGGCAGAACATTCAGTACTTC	CASSQDIAGGQNIQYF
TRBV7-2	TRBD1	TRBJ2-1	NA	TGTGCCAGCAGCCCCTCCGGCCCCCTTCGACAGGGATCCTACAATGAGCAGTTCTTC	CASSPSGPLRQGSYNEQFF
TRBV9	NA	TRBJ2-2	many	TGTGCCAGCAGCCCCTCGAACACCGGGGAGCTGTTTTTT	CASSPSNTGELFF
TRBV11-3	NA	TRBJ1-1	many	TGTGCCAGCAGCGGACGGGTGAACACTGAAGCTTTCTTT	CASSGRVNTEAFF
TRBV20-1	NA	TRBJ2-7	few	TGCAGTGCTAGTAGGGCAGGAAACTCCTACGAGCAGTACTTC	CSASRAGNSYEQYF
TRBV12-3/TRBV12-4	NA	TRBJ2-3	many	TGTGCCAGCAGTCGCTCCGTCTCTACGCAGTATTTT	CASSRSVSTQYF
TRBV4-1	NA	TRBJ2-3	NA	TGCGCCAGCAGCCAAGCGGCTAGCGCCACAGATACGCAGTATTTT	CASSQAASATDTQYF
TRBV29-1	NA	TRBJ2-5	NA	TGCAGCGTTGAAGATCGCCAACCTCGGCCCGGAGGAGAGACCCAGTACTTC	CSVEDRQPRPGGETQYF
TRBV3-1	TRBD2	TRBJ2-7	many	TGTGCCAGCAGAGATAGCGGGAGGGAGGAGCAGTACTTC	CASRDSGREEQYF
TRBV6-1	NA	TRBJ2-7	few	TGTGCCAGCACGATCGGGCCCGGGGGGCACTACGAGCAGTACTTC	CASTIGPGGHYEQYF
TRBV9	NA	TRBJ2-5	NA	TGTGCCAGCAGCGTAGGGGCTTTGCCGGAGCAAGAGACCCAGTACTTC	CASSVGALPEQETQYF
TRBV30	TRBD1	TRBJ1-5	many	TGTGCCTGGAGCCTACAGGGGAATCAGCCCCAGCATTTT	CAWSLQGNQPQHF
TRBV20-1	NA	TRBJ2-7	NA	TGCAGTGCTAGGAGGACTAACACCTACGAGCAGTACTTC	CSARRTNTYEQYF
TRBV19	NA	TRBJ2-2	many	TGTGCCAGTAGTTCTAGGACTGACACCGGGGAGCTGTTTTTT	CASSSRTDTGELFF
TRBV2	NA	TRBJ2-2	NA	TGTGCCGGGGGACATGGGGGTCTCGGGGAGCTGTTTTTT	CAGGHGGLGELFF
TRBV5-5	TRBD1	TRBJ1-1	NA	TGTGCCAGCAGCGTAGTAACAGGGGGCGTCACTGAAGCTTTCTTT	CASSVVTGGVTEAFF
TRBV4-1	NA	TRBJ1-3	NA	TGCGCCAGCAGCCAAGAAGGTCGGGGGACGGCTGGAAACACCATATATTTT	CASSQEGRGTAGNTIYF
TRBV10-3	TRBD1	TRBJ1-1	many	TGTGCCATCAGCACAGGGGTTACTGAAGCTTTCTTT	CAISTGVTEAFF
TRBV4-2	TRBD2	TRBJ2-3	NA	TGTGCCAGCAGCCTCGCCGGGACTAGCGGGGGCCGTAGCCTGTATTTT	CASSLAGTSGGRSLYF
TRBV5-1	TRBD1	TRBJ2-7	many	TGCGCCAGCAGCTCCGGGACAGGGGGTTCGGAGCAGTACTTC	CASSSGTGGSEQYF
TRBV4-2	TRBD2	TRBJ2-7	NA	TGTGCCAGCAGCCAAGAGTCCGGTGGAGTAGCGGGAGGGAACGAGCAGTACTTC	CASSQESGGVAGGNEQYF
TRBV6-5	TRBD2	TRBJ2-5	NA	TGTGCCAGCAGTTACCCGACTAGCGGGATTGAGACCCAGTACTTC	CASSYPTSGIETQYF
TRBV11-3	NA	TRBJ2-3	NA	TGTGCCAACAGCCCACGACGAGCGGCAGATACGCAGTATTTT	CANSPRRAADTQYF
TRBV4-1	NA	TRBJ2-7	few	TGCGCCAGCAGCCAAGTCGGCGGGACGGCCTACGAGCAGTACTTC	CASSQVGGTAYEQYF
TRBV6-2/TRBV6-3	NA	TRBJ2-7	NA	TGTGCCAGCAGTTACTCGTGGCGGGGAAAGATCTACGAGCAGTACTTC	CASSYSWRGKIYEQYF
TRBV4-1	NA	TRBJ2-7	few	TGCGCCAGCAGCCAGGTGCGGGGAACAGCCTACGAGCAGTACTTC	CASSQVRGTAYEQYF
TRBV12-3/TRBV12-4	NA	TRBJ1-4	NA	TGTGCCAGCAGACAGGGTCGGAGTGAAAAACTGTTTTTT	CASRQGRSEKLFF
TRBV15	NA	TRBJ2-7	NA	TGTGCCACCAGCAGAGAGGGATATGAGCAGTACTTC	CATSREGYEQYF
TRBV19	NA	TRBJ2-6	NA	TGTGTCAGTAGGTACTCCAGCTCTGGGGCCAACGTCCTGACTTTC	CVSRYSSSGANVLTF
TRBV29-1	NA	TRBJ2-3	many	TGCAGCGTTCGGTTACGGCTACGCACAGATACGCAGTATTTT	CSVRLRLRTDTQYF
TRBV7-2	NA	TRBJ1-6	few	TGTGCCAGCAGCTTGGGACCACGGGGCCTAAGAGCACCCCTCCACTTT	CASSLGPRGLRAPLHF
TRBV6-2/TRBV6-3	NA	TRBJ2-7	NA	TGTGCCAGCACCGAAGGGGGAGTGACCTACGAGCAGTACTTC	CASTEGGVTYEQYF